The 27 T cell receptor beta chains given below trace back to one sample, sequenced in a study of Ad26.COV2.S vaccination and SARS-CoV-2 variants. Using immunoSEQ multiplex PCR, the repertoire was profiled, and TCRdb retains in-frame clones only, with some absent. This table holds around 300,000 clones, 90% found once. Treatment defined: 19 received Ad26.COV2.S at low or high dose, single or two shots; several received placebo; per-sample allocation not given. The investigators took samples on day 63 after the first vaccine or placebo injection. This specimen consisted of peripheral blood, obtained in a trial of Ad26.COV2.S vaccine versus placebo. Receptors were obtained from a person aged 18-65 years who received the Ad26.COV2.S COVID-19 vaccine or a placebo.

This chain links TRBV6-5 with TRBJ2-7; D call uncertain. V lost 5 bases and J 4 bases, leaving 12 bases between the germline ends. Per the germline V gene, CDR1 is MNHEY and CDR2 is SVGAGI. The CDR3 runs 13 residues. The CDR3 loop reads CASSRTVGYEQYV. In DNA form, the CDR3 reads TGTGCCAGCAGTCGGACCGTAGGGTACGAGCAGTACGTC.

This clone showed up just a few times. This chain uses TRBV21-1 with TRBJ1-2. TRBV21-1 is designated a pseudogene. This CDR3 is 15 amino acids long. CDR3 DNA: TGTGCCAGCAGCGCCCGGAACCGAAGATATCATGGCTACACCTTC. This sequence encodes CASSARNRRYHGYTF.

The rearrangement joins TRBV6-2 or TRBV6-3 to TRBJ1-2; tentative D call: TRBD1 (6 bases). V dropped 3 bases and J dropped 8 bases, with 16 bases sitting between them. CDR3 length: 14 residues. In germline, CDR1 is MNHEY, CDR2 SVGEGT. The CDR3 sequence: CASSYLGTPKGYTF. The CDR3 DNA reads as TGTGCCAGCAGTTATCTTGGGACACCAAAAGGCTACACCTTC.

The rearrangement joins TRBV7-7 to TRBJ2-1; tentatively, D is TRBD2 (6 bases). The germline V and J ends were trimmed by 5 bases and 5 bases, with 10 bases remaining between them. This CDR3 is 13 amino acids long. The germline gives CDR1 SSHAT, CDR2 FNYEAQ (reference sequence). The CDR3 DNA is TGTGCCAGCAGCGCCGGACTAAACAATGAGCAGTTCTTC. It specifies CASSAGLNNEQFF.

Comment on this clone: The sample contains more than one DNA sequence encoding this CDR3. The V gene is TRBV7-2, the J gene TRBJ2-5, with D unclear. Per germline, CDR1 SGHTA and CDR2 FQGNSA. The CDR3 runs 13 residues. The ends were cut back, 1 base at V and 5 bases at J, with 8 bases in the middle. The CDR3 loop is CASSLDRRETQYF. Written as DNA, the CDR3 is TGTGCCAGCAGCTTAGATAGGCGGGAGACCCAGTACTTC.

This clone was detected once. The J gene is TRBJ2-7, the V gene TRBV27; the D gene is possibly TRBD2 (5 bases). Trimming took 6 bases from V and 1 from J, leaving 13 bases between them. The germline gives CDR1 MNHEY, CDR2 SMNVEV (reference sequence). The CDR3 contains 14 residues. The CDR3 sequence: CASSPSGESYEQYV. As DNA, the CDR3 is TGTGCCAGCAGCCCTTCTGGGGAGTCCTACGAGCAGTACGTC.

CDR3 region: CAAGVLAGGAEQFF. The CDR3 nucleotides are TGTGCCGCCGGGGTGCTAGCGGGAGGAGCTGAGCAGTTCTTC. The chain uses TRBV11-2 and TRBJ2-1; 11 nucleotides match TRBD2. This CDR3 has 14 amino acids. Germline CDR1 reads SGHAT; CDR2 reads FQNNGV. V lost 11 bases and J lost 9; bases outside the gene matches: 12.

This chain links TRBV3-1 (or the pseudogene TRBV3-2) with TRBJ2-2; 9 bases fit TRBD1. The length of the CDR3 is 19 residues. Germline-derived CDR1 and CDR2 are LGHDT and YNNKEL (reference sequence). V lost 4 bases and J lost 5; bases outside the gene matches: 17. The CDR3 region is CASSPPHTPGQGRTGELFF. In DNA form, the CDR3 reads TGTGCCAGCAGCCCACCACACACCCCGGGACAGGGAAGGACCGGGGAGCTGTTTTTT.

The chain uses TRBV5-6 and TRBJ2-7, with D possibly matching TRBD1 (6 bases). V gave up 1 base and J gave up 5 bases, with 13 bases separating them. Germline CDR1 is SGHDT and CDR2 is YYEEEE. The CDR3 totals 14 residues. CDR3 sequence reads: CASSLRGRGDEQYF. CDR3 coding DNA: TGTGCCAGCAGCTTGAGGGGGAGAGGGGACGAGCAGTACTTC. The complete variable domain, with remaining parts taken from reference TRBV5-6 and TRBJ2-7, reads DAGVTQSPTHLIKTRGQQVTLRCSPKSGHDTVSWYQQALGQGPQFIFQYYEEEERQRGNFPDRFSGHQFPNYSSELNVNALLLGDSALYLCASSLRGRGDEQYFGPGTRLTVT.

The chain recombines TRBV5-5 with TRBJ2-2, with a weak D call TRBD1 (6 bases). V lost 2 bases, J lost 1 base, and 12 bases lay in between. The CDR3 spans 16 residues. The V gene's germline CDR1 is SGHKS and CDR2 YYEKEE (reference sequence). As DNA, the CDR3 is TGTGCCAGCAGCTTCTCTAAGGGACAGAACACCGGGGAGCTGTTTTTT. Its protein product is CASSFSKGQNTGELFF.

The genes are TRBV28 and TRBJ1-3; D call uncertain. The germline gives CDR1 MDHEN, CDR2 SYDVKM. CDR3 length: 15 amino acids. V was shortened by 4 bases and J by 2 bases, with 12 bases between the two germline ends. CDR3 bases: TGTGCCAGCAGTTGGCGGGGTGTTACTGGAAACACCATATATTTT. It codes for CASSWRGVTGNTIYF.

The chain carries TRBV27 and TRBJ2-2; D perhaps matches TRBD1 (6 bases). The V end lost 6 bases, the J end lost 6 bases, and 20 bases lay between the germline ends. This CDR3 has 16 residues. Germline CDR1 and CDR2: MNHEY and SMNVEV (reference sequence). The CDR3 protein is CASSPRRSEGAGELFF. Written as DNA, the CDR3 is TGTGCCAGCAGCCCGAGGCGTTCAGAGGGGGCCGGGGAGCTGTTTTTT.

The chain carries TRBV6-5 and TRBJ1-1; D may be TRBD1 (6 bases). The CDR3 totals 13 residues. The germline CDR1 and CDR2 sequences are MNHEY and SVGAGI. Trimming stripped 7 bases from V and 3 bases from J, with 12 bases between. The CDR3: CASKRGHDTEAFF. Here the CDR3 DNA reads TGTGCCAGCAAGCGGGGGCACGACACTGAAGCTTTCTTT.

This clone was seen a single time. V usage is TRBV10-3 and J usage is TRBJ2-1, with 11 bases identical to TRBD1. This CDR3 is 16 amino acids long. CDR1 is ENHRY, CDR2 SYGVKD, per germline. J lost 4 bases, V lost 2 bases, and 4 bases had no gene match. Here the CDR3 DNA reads TGTGCCATCAGTGAGGAGGGGACAGGGGGTTACAATGAGCAGTTCTTC. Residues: CAISEEGTGGYNEQFF.

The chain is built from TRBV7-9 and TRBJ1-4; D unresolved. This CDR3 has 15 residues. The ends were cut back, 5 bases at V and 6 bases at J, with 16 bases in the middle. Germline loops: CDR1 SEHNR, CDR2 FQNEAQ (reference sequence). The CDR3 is CASSQGSGVYEKLFF. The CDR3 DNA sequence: TGTGCCAGCAGCCAAGGGTCTGGGGTGTATGAAAAACTGTTTTTT.

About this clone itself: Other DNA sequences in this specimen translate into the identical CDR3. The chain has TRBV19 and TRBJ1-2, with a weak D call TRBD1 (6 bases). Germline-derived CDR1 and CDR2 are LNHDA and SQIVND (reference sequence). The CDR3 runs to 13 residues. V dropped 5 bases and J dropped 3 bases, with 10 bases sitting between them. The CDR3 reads CASSGQGYYGYTF. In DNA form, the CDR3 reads TGTGCCAGTAGTGGGCAGGGGTACTATGGCTACACCTTC.

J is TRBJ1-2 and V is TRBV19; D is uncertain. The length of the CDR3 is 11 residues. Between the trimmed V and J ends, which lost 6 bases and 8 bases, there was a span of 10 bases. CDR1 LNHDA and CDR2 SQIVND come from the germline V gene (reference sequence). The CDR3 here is CASRGPAGYTF. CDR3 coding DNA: TGTGCCAGTAGGGGTCCGGCCGGCTACACCTTC.

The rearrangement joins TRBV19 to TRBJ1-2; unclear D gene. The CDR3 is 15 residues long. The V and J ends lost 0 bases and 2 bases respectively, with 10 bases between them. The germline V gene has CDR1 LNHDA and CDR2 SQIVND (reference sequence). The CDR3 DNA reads TGTGCCAGTAGTATAGATCTACCAACAAACTATGGCTACACCTTC. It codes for CASSIDLPTNYGYTF.

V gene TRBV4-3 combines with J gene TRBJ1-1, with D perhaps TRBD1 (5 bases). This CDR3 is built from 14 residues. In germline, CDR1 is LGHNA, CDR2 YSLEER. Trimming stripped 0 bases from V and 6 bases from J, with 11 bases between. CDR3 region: CASSQDPMGAEAFF. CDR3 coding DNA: TGCGCCAGCAGCCAAGATCCGATGGGGGCTGAAGCTTTCTTT.

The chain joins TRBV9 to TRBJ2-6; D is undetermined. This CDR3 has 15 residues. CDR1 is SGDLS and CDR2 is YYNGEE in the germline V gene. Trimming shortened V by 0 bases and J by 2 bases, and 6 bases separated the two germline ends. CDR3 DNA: TGTGCCAGCAGCGTAGAGGTCGCTGGGGCCAACGTCCTGACTTTC. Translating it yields CASSVEVAGANVLTF. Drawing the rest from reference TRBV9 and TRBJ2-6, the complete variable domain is DSGVTQTPKHLITATGQRVTLRCSPRSGDLSVYWYQQSLDQGLQFLIQYYNGEERAKGNILERFSAQQFPDLHSELNLSSLELGDSALYFCASSVEVAGANVLTFGAGSRLTVL.

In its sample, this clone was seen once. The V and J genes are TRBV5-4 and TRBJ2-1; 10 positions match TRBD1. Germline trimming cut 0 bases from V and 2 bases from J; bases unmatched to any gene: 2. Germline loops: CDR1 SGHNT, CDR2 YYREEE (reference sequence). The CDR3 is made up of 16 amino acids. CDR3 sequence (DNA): TGTGCCAGCAGCTTGGGCGGACAGGGGGCCTACAATGAGCAGTTCTTC. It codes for CASSLGGQGAYNEQFF. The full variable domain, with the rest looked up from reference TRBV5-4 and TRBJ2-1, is ETGVTQSPTHLIKTRGQQVTLRCSSQSGHNTVSWYQQALGQGPQFIFQYYREEENGRGNFPPRFSGLQFPNYSSELNVNALELDDSALYLCASSLGGQGAYNEQFFGPGTRLTVL.

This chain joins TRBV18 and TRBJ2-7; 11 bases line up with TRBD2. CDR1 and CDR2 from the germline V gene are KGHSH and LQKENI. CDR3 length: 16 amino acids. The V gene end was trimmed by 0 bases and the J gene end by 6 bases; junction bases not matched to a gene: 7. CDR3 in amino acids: CASSPPSLAGGFEQYF. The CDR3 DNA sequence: TGTGCCAGCTCACCACCCAGCCTAGCGGGGGGATTCGAGCAGTACTTC.

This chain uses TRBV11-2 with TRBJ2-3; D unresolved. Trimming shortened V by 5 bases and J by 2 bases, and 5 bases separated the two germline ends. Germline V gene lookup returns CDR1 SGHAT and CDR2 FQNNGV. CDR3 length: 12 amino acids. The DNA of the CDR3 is TGTGCCAGCAGCCAATACACAGATACGCAGTATTTT. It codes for CASSQYTDTQYF.

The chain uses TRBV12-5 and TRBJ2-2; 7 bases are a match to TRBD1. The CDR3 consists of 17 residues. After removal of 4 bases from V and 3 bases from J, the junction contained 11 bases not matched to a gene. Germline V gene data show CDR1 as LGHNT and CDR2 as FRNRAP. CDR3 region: CASGSYRGMVDTGELFF. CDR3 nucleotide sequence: TGTGCTAGTGGTTCCTACAGGGGAATGGTAGACACCGGGGAGCTGTTTTTT.

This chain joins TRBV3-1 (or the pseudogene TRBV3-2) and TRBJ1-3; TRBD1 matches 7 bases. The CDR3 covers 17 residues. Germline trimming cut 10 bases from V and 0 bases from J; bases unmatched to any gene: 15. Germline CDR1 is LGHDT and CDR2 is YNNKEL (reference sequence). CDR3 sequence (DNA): TGTGCCACCTCGGAGACAGGGTTCGTGGGCTCTGGAAACACCATATATTTT. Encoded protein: CATSETGFVGSGNTIYF.

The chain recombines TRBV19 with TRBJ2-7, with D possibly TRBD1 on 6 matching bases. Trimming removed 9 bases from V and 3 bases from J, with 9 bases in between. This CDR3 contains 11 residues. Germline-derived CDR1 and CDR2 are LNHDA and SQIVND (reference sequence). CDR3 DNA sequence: TGTGCCAGCGGACAGTTCTACGAGCAGTACTTC. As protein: CASGQFYEQYF.

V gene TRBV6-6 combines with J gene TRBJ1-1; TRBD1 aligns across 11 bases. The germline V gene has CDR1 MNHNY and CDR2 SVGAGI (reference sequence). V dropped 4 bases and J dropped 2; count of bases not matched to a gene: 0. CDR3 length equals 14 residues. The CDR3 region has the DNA TGTGCCAGCAGTTGGACAGGGGGCAACACTGAAGCTTTCTTT. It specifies CASSWTGGNTEAFF.